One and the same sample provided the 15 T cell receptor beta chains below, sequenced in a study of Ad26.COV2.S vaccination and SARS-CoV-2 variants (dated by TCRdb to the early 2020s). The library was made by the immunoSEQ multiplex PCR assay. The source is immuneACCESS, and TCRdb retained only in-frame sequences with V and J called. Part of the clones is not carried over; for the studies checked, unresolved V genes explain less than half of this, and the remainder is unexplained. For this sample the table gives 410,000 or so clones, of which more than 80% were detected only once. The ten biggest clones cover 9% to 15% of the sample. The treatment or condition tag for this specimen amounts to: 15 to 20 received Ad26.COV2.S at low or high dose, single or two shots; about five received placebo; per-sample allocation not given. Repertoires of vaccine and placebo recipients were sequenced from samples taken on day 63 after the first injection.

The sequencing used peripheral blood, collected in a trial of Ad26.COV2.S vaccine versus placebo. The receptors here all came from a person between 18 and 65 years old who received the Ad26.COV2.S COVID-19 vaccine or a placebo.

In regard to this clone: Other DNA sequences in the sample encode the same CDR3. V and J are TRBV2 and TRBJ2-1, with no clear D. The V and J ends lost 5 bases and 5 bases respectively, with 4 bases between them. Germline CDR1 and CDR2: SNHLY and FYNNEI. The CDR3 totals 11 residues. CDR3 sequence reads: CASSRNNEQFF. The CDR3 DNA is TGTGCCAGCAGTAGGAACAATGAGCAGTTCTTC.

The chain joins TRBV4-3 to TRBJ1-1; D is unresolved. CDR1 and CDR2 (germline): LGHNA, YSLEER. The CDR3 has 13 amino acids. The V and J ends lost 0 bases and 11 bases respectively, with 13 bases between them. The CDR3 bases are TGCGCCAGCAGCCAAGATGGAGGTAGTCCGGCTTTCTTT. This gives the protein CASSQDGGSPAFF.

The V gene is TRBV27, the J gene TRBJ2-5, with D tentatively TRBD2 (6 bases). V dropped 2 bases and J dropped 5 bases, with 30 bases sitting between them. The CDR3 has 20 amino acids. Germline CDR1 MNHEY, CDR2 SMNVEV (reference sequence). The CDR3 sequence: CASSLHGFIGVVAREETQYF. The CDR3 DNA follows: TGTGCCAGCAGTTTACACGGGTTTATAGGGGTCGTAGCCCGGGAGGAGACCCAGTACTTC.

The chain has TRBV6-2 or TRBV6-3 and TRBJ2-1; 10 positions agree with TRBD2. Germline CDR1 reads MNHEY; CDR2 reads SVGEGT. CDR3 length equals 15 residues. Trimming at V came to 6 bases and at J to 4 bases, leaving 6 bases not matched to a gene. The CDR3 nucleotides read TGTGCCAGCAGCCTGGGACTAGCGAGGTACAATGAGCAGTTCTTC. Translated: CASSLGLARYNEQFF.

The CDR3 sequence is CASWGQGVYAGANVLTF. The CDR3 DNA reads as TGTGCCAGCTGGGGACAGGGAGTATATGCGGGGGCCAACGTCCTGACTTTC. V usage is TRBV3-1 (or the pseudogene TRBV3-2) and J usage is TRBJ2-6; 9 positions match TRBD1. Germline V gene lookup returns CDR1 LGHDT and CDR2 YNNKEL (reference sequence). The V gene end was trimmed by 8 bases and the J gene end by 4 bases; junction bases not matched to a gene: 12. The CDR3 has 17 amino acids.

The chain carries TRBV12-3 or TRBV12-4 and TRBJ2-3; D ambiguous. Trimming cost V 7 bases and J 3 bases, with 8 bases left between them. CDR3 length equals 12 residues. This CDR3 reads CASKGRTDTQYF. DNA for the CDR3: TGTGCCAGCAAGGGTCGGACAGATACGCAGTATTTT.

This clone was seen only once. CDR3 bases: TGTGCCAGCAGCGAGGTAGGAAACACCATATATTTT. It codes for CASSEVGNTIYF. V is TRBV28 and J is TRBJ1-3; D not certain. Germline CDR1 is MDHEN and CDR2 is SYDVKM. This CDR3 has 12 amino acids. V lost 6 bases and J lost 4, with 7 bases in between.

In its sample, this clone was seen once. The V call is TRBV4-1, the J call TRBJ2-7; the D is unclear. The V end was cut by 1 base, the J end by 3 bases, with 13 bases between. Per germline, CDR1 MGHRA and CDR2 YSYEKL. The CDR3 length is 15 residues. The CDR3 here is CASSQVSRLGYEQYF. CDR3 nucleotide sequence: TGCGCCAGCAGCCAAGTTTCTCGGTTAGGCTACGAGCAGTACTTC.

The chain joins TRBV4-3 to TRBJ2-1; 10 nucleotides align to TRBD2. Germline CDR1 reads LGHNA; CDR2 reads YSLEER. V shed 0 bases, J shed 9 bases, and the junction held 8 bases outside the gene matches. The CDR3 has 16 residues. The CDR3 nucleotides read TGCGCCAGCAGCCAAGACCTTCTAGCGGGAGTAGCTGAGCAGTTCTTC. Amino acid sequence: CASSQDLLAGVAEQFF.

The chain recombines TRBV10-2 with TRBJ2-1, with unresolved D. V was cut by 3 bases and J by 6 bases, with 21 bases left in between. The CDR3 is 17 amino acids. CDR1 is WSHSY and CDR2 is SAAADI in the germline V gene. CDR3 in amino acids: CASSDLVVSGAFNEQFF. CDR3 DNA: TGCGCCAGCAGTGATCTGGTGGTATCGGGTGCCTTCAATGAGCAGTTCTTC.

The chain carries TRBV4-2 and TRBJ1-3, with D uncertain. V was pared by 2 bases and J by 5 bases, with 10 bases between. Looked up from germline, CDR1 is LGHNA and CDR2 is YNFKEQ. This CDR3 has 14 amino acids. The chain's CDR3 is CASSQPSLRNTIYF. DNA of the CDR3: TGTGCCAGCAGCCAACCGTCTCTCAGAAACACCATATATTTT.

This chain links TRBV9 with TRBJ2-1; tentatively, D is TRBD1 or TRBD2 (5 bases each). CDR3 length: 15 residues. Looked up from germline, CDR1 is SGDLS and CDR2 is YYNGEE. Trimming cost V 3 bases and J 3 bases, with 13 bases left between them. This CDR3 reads CASSARGDNYNEQFF. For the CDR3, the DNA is TGTGCCAGCAGCGCGAGGGGTGACAACTACAATGAGCAGTTCTTC.

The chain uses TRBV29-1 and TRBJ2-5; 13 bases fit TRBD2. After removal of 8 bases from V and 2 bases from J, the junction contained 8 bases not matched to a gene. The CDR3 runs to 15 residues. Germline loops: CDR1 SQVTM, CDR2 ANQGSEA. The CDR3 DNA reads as TGCAGCAAAAATCCGGGACTAGCGGGACAAGAGACCCAGTACTTC. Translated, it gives CSKNPGLAGQETQYF.

DNA for the CDR3: TGTGCCAGCAGCTTAAGAAGACAGGGGGCCAACTACGAGCAGTACTTC. Translated, it gives CASSLRRQGANYEQYF. The V gene is TRBV27, the J gene TRBJ2-7; 10 nucleotides match TRBD1. V trimming: 6 bases; J trimming: 3 bases; junction bases outside the gene matches: 11. The CDR3 spans 16 residues. From germline, CDR1 is MNHEY and CDR2 SMNVEV (reference sequence).

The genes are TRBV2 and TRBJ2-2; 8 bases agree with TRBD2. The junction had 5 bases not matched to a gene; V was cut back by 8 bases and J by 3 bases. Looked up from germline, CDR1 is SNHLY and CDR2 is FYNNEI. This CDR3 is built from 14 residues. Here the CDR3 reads CASGEREYTGELFF. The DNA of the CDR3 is TGTGCCAGCGGCGAGCGGGAGTACACCGGGGAGCTGTTTTTT.